This T cell receptor beta chain was recovered during a study of T-cell reconstitution after alpha-beta-depleted transplantation in children. Library preparation (for TCRbeta) was performed with unique molecular identifiers. TCRdb re-called the PCR reads through MiXCR, storing one row per CDR3 protein. This repertoire shows 200,000 to 300,000 distinct CDR3 sequences, around 13% found once; its top ten account for roughly 2.6%. This clonotype was seen at least ten times. V shed 4 bases and J shed 2 bases, with 6 bases lying between them. The germline V gene has CDR1 SGHTA and CDR2 FQGNSA. This CDR3 spans 12 amino acids.

The sequencing used PBMCs from the stem cell graft donor, collected from the stem cell graft. The sequence was collected from a human donor who donated a stem cell graft to a child with acute lymphoblastic leukemia. The V and J genes are TRBV7-2 and TRBJ2-7; no clear D. CDR3 sequence: CASSYRTYEQYF. Written as DNA, the CDR3 is TGTGCCAGCAGCTATCGGACCTACGAGCAGTACTTC.